This T cell receptor beta chain stems from a study of OX40 agonist ivuxolimab in advanced cancers. Study details: Patients in dose escalation had liver, melanoma, kidney or head and neck cancers.

A remark on this clone: Its antigen remains unidentified.

Generated by immunoSEQ multiplex PCR, the TCRdb table keeps only in-frame clones and is missing some. This repertoire shows tens of thousands of clones, more than 75% found once; its top ten account for 10%. From germline, CDR1 is SGHRS and CDR2 YFSETQ. Trimming took 1 base from V and 7 from J; bases not matched to a gene: 10. The CDR3 has 16 residues. Regarding the study as a whole: At 0.1 to 3.0 mg/kg, clonal expansion of CD4+ and CD8+ blood T cells had occurred by week 6. Expanded clones were, on average, more numerous among CD8+ T cells than CD4+.

Sequencing used CD4+ or CD8+ T cells sorted from blood, obtained in a trial of the OX40 agonist ivuxolimab. J is TRBJ1-4 and V is TRBV5-1; 7 nucleotides line up with TRBD1. The TCR was taken from an adult with an advanced solid tumor such as melanoma, head and neck, liver or kidney cancer. The CDR3 bases are TGCGCCAGCAGCTTGAGGGGGCAGGGGGAGAGTGAAAAACTGTTTTTT. Translating it yields CASSLRGQGESEKLFF.